The 20 T cell receptor beta chains listed next were all sequenced from one sample in a study of OX40 agonist ivuxolimab in advanced cancers. TCRdb keeps only in-frame clones here, not all; method: immunoSEQ multiplex PCR. The sample has 65,000 to 90,000 clones; 91% are singletons. This specimen consisted of CD4+ or CD8+ T cells sorted from blood, obtained in a trial of the OX40 agonist ivuxolimab. These receptor sequences come from an adult with an advanced solid tumor such as melanoma, head and neck, liver or kidney cancer.

This chain joins TRBV2 and TRBJ2-5; D not resolved. Deletions cut 7 bases from V and 1 base from J, with 7 bases between. CDR3 size: 12 residues. Germline values: CDR1 SNHLY, CDR2 FYNNEI. In DNA form, the CDR3 reads TGTGCCAGCAAGTACCTCCAAGAGACCCAGTACTTC. The encoded protein is CASKYLQETQYF.

This clone has a handful of counts. In DNA, the CDR3 is TGCGCCAGCAGCGAGCCTAGCGGGAGTTACGAGCAGTACTTC. Its protein product is CASSEPSGSYEQYF. This chain connects TRBV5-1 to TRBJ2-7; 10 bases match TRBD2. Germline values: CDR1 SGHRS, CDR2 YFSETQ. V trimming: 4 bases; J trimming: 4 bases; junction bases outside the gene matches: 5. The CDR3 is made up of 14 amino acids.

This clone was detected a few times. The chain combines TRBV18 with TRBJ1-3; TRBD1 is a possible D gene (6 bases). The CDR3 runs to 14 residues. V lost 2 bases to trimming and J lost 8 bases, with 13 bases between them. The V gene's germline CDR1 is KGHSH and CDR2 LQKENI. CDR3 DNA sequence: TGTGCCAGCTCACCAGGGACAAACTCAGACACCATATATTTT. Protein sequence: CASSPGTNSDTIYF.

V is TRBV7-3 and J is TRBJ2-1; D uncertain. CDR1 and CDR2 from the germline V gene are SGHTA and FQGTGA. V was clipped by 5 bases and J by 9 bases, with 14 bases between them. The CDR3 consists of 13 residues. This CDR3 is CASSPRVGPEQFF. The CDR3 bases are TGTGCCAGCAGCCCTAGGGTGGGTCCTGAGCAGTTCTTC.

This clone was recorded once. This sequence joins TRBV5-1 and TRBJ2-2; D not certain. There are 14 residues in the CDR3. Germline V gene sequence: CDR1 SGHRS, CDR2 YFSETQ. V shed 0 bases and J shed 11 bases, with 14 bases lying between them. CDR3: CASSLVRVSDELFF. The CDR3 nucleotides are TGCGCCAGCAGCTTGGTCCGGGTCTCCGACGAGCTGTTTTTT. The full variable domain, with the rest looked up from reference TRBV5-1 and TRBJ2-2, is KAGVTQTPRYLIKTRGQQVTLSCSPISGHRSVSWYQQTPGQGLQFLFEYFSETQRNKGNFPGRFSGRQFSNSRSEMNVSTLELGDSALYLCASSLVRVSDELFFGEGSRLTVL.

The rearrangement uses TRBV7-3 and TRBJ2-2; 7 bases line up with TRBD1. V gave up 5 bases and J gave up 4 bases; unmatched junction bases: 7. The CDR3 is made up of 15 amino acids. Germline lookup yields CDR1 SGHTA and CDR2 FQGTGA. CDR3 amino acids: CASSALTGATGELFF. The CDR3 DNA sequence: TGTGCCAGCAGCGCCCTCACAGGGGCCACCGGGGAGCTGTTTTTT.

J is TRBJ2-5 and V is TRBV7-2, with a possible D match to TRBD2 (5 bases). Trimming left V 5 bases short and J 2 bases short, with 12 bases between. This CDR3 has 14 amino acids. CDR1 is SGHTA, CDR2 FQGNSA, per germline. CDR3 residues: CASSPSSGQETQYF. The CDR3 DNA sequence: TGTGCCAGCAGCCCGAGCAGCGGACAAGAGACCCAGTACTTC.

This sequence joins TRBV7-3 and TRBJ1-3; no reliable D call. The CDR3 consists of 15 residues. V dropped 5 bases and J dropped 1 base, with 12 bases sitting between them. In germline, CDR1 is SGHTA, CDR2 FQGTGA. CDR3 nucleotides: TGTGCCAGCAGCCGACGACCCGTATCTGGAAACACCATATATTTT. It translates to CASSRRPVSGNTIYF.

The chain carries TRBV19 and TRBJ2-7; 7 nucleotides line up with TRBD2. The germline V gene has CDR1 LNHDA and CDR2 SQIVND (reference sequence). With 6 bases clipped from V and 3 bases from J, the junction kept 8 bases outside the gene matches. This CDR3 spans 14 amino acids. The CDR3 bases are TGTGCCAGTAGCACTGTGGCGGGGGACTACGAGCAGTACTTC. The encoded protein is CASSTVAGDYEQYF.

The CDR3 DNA is TGTGCCAGATACCCGGGACAAGAATACAATGAGCAGTTCTTC. Protein product: CARYPGQEYNEQFF. J is TRBJ2-1 and V is TRBV6-5; D might be TRBD1 (6 bases). V shed 9 bases and J shed 4 bases, with 16 bases lying between them. CDR1 is MNHEY and CDR2 is SVGAGI in the germline V gene. This CDR3 has 14 residues.

V and J are TRBV6-5 and TRBJ2-5; D is possibly TRBD1 or TRBD2 (5 bases each). The CDR3 contains 14 residues. Germline CDR1 and CDR2: MNHEY and SVGAGI. V lost 2 bases to trimming and J lost 5 bases, with 12 bases between them. The CDR3 DNA is TGTGCCAGCAGTTACGCTCCCTGGGGGGAGACCCAGTACTTC. Amino acids: CASSYAPWGETQYF.

V and J are TRBV5-1 and TRBJ1-1; 9 bases align to TRBD1. V was clipped by 4 bases and J by 0 bases; unmatched bases: 4. Germline CDR1 reads SGHRS; CDR2 reads YFSETQ. CDR3 length: 15 residues. CDR3 coding DNA: TGCGCCAGCAGCAAACAGGGGGCAATGAACACTGAAGCTTTCTTT. Its protein product is CASSKQGAMNTEAFF.

This chain links TRBV25-1 with TRBJ1-2; 7 nucleotides match TRBD1. J was trimmed by 2 bases and V by 9 bases; bases with no gene match: 6. Germline V gene data show CDR1 as MGHDK and CDR2 as SYGVNS. The CDR3 has 13 amino acids. CDR3 nucleotide sequence: TGTGCCAGTCAGCGGGGACAGAACTATGGCTACACCTTC. It is translated as CASQRGQNYGYTF.

V and J are TRBV18 and TRBJ2-7; D unresolved. Per germline, CDR1 KGHSH and CDR2 LQKENI. The CDR3 extends over 12 amino acids. Trimming stripped 3 bases from V and 5 bases from J, with 8 bases between. This CDR3 reads CASSPDVHEQYF. The CDR3 DNA follows: TGTGCCAGCTCACCGGACGTTCACGAGCAGTACTTC.

The V call is TRBV19, the J call TRBJ2-3; possible D gene TRBD2, 7 bases. V was cut by 7 bases and J by 2 bases, with 16 bases left in between. This CDR3 is 15 amino acids long. From germline, CDR1 is LNHDA and CDR2 SQIVND (reference sequence). The CDR3: CASIDRTRATDTQYF. The CDR3 DNA follows: TGTGCCAGTATCGACAGGACTAGGGCCACAGATACGCAGTATTTT.

The chain is built from TRBV6-5 and TRBJ1-2, with D perhaps matching TRBD1 (6 bases). This CDR3 comprises 14 residues. V lost 0 bases and J 8 bases, leaving 13 bases between the germline ends. Germline CDR1 is MNHEY and CDR2 is SVGAGI. CDR3 loop: CASSYSTGGWGYTF. The DNA for the CDR3 is TGTGCCAGCAGTTACTCGACCGGGGGCTGGGGCTACACCTTC.

This clone has just one count. The chain combines TRBV7-2 with TRBJ2-1; D gene ambiguous. V lost 3 bases and J lost 10, with 10 bases in between. The CDR3 has 12 residues. CDR1 is SGHTA, CDR2 FQGNSA, per germline. The CDR3 here is CASSFNLGEQFF. CDR3 DNA sequence: TGTGCCAGCAGCTTTAACTTGGGCGAGCAGTTCTTC.

J is TRBJ2-7 and V is TRBV19; TRBD1 matches 9 bases. Germline assignment: CDR1 LNHDA and CDR2 SQIVND (reference sequence). The CDR3 is 18 residues long. V lost 5 bases to trimming and J lost 6 bases; unmatched junction nucleotides: 20. CDR3 region: CASSSNLGTGSTWGEQYF. The CDR3, as DNA: TGTGCCAGTAGTTCAAACCTTGGGACAGGGAGCACTTGGGGCGAGCAGTACTTC.

This clone has more than one count but fewer than ten. The chain couples TRBV5-6 to TRBJ2-3; 7 bases align to TRBD1. There are 15 residues in the CDR3. Per germline, CDR1 SGHDT and CDR2 YYEEEE. V was clipped by 0 bases and J by 0 bases; unmatched bases: 1. DNA of the CDR3: TGTGCCAGCAGCTTGGACAGGGGTAGCACAGATACGCAGTATTTT. This gives the protein CASSLDRGSTDTQYF.

The chain joins TRBV6-1 to TRBJ1-2, with D possibly being TRBD1 (5 bases). Germline V CDR1 and CDR2: MNHNS, SASEGT. This CDR3 region has 15 residues. V was cut by 5 bases and J by 4 bases, with 17 bases left in between. The CDR3 protein is CASSSPVGVVYGYTF. The CDR3 DNA reads TGTGCCAGCAGTAGTCCCGTGGGGGTTGTCTATGGCTACACCTTC.